This paragraph reports one T cell receptor (beta chain). Its antigen target is currently unknown. This record belongs to a study of monozygotic twins with inflammatory bowel disease (dated by TCRdb to the late 2010s). Context from the whole study: In total, around 28 monozygotic twin pairs made up the full study: 19 Danish pairs, all IBD-discordant, plus nine German pairs, of which four were IBD-concordant and five were IBD-discordant. The search for disease-associated traits relied mainly on comparing, within discordant pairs, IBD patients with their genetically identical healthy co-twins. Each individual had, on average, about 151 000 unique TCRalpha sequences and 181 000 unique TCRbeta sequences available for analysis. The study at large found these results: No difference in repertoire similarity was observed between concordant and discordant twins, possibly owing to limited statistical power. TCRbeta repertoire diversity, by inverse Simpson index, was decreased in IBD patients compared with their healthy co-twins. The results gave no support for a single strong signal or clonotype linked to IBD. The analysis was unable to tell apart different T cell subtypes. Because patients were on differing immunosuppressive treatments, the repertoires may have picked up extra background noise and inter-individual variability. IBD patients shared fewer clonotypes with other individuals than healthy twins did, most markedly in patients showing signs of disease activity.

A roughly 2.5 ml peripheral blood sample was drawn into PAXgene tubes per donor and stored at -80°C. Total RNA was isolated from whole blood with the PAXgene blood miRNA kit on an automated QIAcube, without T cell sorting. Peripheral blood from monozygotic twin pairs concordant or discordant for inflammatory bowel disease was subjected to deep TCRalpha and TCRbeta repertoire profiling with unique molecular barcoding. Smoking habits were recorded for all twin pairs, and each individual was classified as a current, former or never smoker. The CDR3 runs 17 amino acids, cysteine and phenylalanine included. The DNA sequence is not available. For CDR1 and CDR2, the germline V gene (reference sequence) lists SEHNR and FQNEAQ. Library generation was performed with 5' RACE. The input for every TCR library was roughly 3,300 ng of total RNA. For each sample, cDNA synthesis with SMARTScribe reverse transcriptase was split into eight separate reactions. During cDNA synthesis, template switching introduced unique molecular identifiers that contained a 6-nucleotide sample barcode. Amplification of TCRalpha and TCRbeta cDNA involved two nested PCRs of around 16 and 10 cycles, and each PCR was followed by bead purification. Before amplification, the cDNA was treated with uracil DNA-glycosylase and purified using the QIAquick PCR purification kit. In the second PCR, Illumina TruSeq-compatible adapters and sample-specific barcodes were added. TapeStation and Qubit were used to check library quality and concentration, and about 4.5 ng of each library was pooled. Sequencing of the pooled libraries was done on an Illumina HiSeq2500 single-index Rapid Run using custom sequencing primers and 2 x 100 bp reads. In the authors' own workflow: PCR and sequencing errors were corrected by UMI-based consensus assembly using MiGEC version 1.2.6. MiXCR version 2.1.1 was used for V(D)J alignment, clonotype assembly and CDR3 extraction. To normalise gene usage, clonotype sharing and MAIT/NKT TCR abundance, the top 1000, 10 000 and 20 000 clonotypes in each sample were analysed. Diversity was computed as the inverse Simpson index with the vegan R package after downsampling to 27 000 UMIs. Paired Mann-Whitney U tests on discordant twin pairs were used, with Benjamini-Hochberg multiple-testing correction. The reads underwent TCRdb reprocessing, giving one record for each CDR3 protein sequence and no DNA. None of the V and J calls come from the authors' own analysis; TCRdb made them. Per the sample table, the count is 420,000 or so distinct CDR3 sequences. Approximately 2.3% of the sample is in the top ten clones.

The sequence came from a human donor with ulcerative colitis or Crohn's disease, or a healthy co-twin of an affected twin (not recorded which). The source material was blood. The rearrangement combines TRBV7-9 with TRBJ2-1; lacking DNA, the TRBD2 call made by TCRdb goes unchecked. For the CDR3, the sequence is CASSEGFRAGGPNEQFF.